A single sample gave rise to the 3 T cell receptor beta chains below, sequenced in a study of T cell responses to AZD1222 COVID-19 vaccine. Using immunoSEQ multiplex PCR, the repertoire was profiled, and TCRdb retains in-frame clones only, with some absent. The sample lists roughly 100,000 clones; about 89% were seen once. This specimen was peripheral blood, taken on day 0 of AZD1222 vaccination. The receptors come from an adult in good health.

The CDR3 region is CASSLGWGENTEAFF. The CDR3 nucleotides read TGTGCCAGCAGCTTAGGCTGGGGGGAGAACACTGAAGCTTTCTTT. The rearrangement joins TRBV13 to TRBJ1-1, with D maybe TRBD1 (5 bases). Germline values: CDR1 PRHDT, CDR2 FYEKMQ (reference sequence). The CDR3 has 15 residues. Between the trimmed V and J ends, which lost 0 bases and 1 base, there was a span of 9 bases. The full variable domain, completed using reference TRBV13 and TRBJ1-1, is AAGVIQSPRHLIKEKRETATLKCYPIPRHDTVYWYQQGPGQDPQFLISFYEKMQSDKGSIPDRFSAQQFSDYHSELNMSSLELGDSALYFCASSLGWGENTEAFFGQGTRLTVV.

The J gene is TRBJ1-6, the V gene TRBV6-5; D is perhaps TRBD1 (6 bases). V was clipped by 0 bases and J by 14 bases, with 14 bases between them. The CDR3 runs 14 residues. Germline CDR1 is MNHEY and CDR2 is SVGAGI. The CDR3 protein is CASSYSTTGSSLHF. CDR3 coding DNA: TGTGCCAGCAGTTACTCGACCACAGGGTCATCCCTCCACTTT.

The V call is TRBV2, the J call TRBJ2-3; maybe TRBD2 (5 bases). The length of the CDR3 is 11 residues. Per the germline V gene, CDR1 is SNHLY and CDR2 is FYNNEI. Trimming took off 6 bases at V and 5 bases at J, with 6 bases between the two ends. The CDR3 is CASREVDTQYF. DNA of the CDR3: TGTGCCAGCAGGGAGGTAGATACGCAGTATTTT.